These T cell receptor beta chains were read from a single sample in a study of beta chain features in type 1 diabetes. TCRdb's table, derived via immunoSEQ multiplex PCR, lists solely in-frame clones and lacks some. The sample has about 99,000 clones; 25% to 35% are singletons. Sequences were obtained from central memory CD4+ T cells from blood. The receptors were sampled from a young woman with type 1 diabetes. Both conserved end residues are part of each CDR3. Fields, in order: clone size, J gene, V gene, D gene, CDR3 DNA, CDR3 protein. D genes are given only for firm matches. Size tells how often a clone was seen (once, few, many) or the class of an expanded clone, and some rows leave it out.

few	TRBJ2-1	TRBV10-3	TRBD2	TGTGCCATCAGTGCGGGGCGGGGGGACAATGAGCAGTTCTTC	CAISAGRGDNEQFF
.	TRBJ2-1	TRBV23-1	TRBD1	TGCGCCAGCAGTCACTTCGGACAGGGGGCGAATGAGCAGTTCTTC	CASSHFGQGANEQFF
.	TRBJ2-5	TRBV25-1	.	TGTGCCAGCTCGAGGGCGGGGCCCCAAGAGACCCAGTACTTC	CASSRAGPQETQYF
.	TRBJ1-1	TRBV19	.	TGTGCCAGTAGAAGGAGGAGGGGCGATGATCGGACTGAAGCTTTCTTT	CASRRRRGDDRTEAFF
.	TRBJ1-4	TRBV2	TRBD1	TGTGCCAGCAGTGAAAGCTGGACAGGGGTCGGACTGTTTTTT	CASSESWTGVGLFF
.	TRBJ1-2	TRBV5-1	.	TGCGCCAGCAGCTTTGTACCCGAGGGCTATGGCTACACCTTC	CASSFVPEGYGYTF
.	TRBJ1-2	TRBV5-1	.	TGCGCCAGCAGCCCCGCGACAGCCTGGTATGGCTACACCTTC	CASSPATAWYGYTF
.	TRBJ2-7	TRBV5-1	TRBD1	TGCGCCAGCAGCCCGGACCCACCGGGACAGGGAGCTTACGAGCAGTACTTC	CASSPDPPGQGAYEQYF
.	TRBJ2-6	TRBV5-1	.	TGCGCCAGCAGCTTGAGCCTCTCGGGGGCCAACGTCCTGACTTTC	CASSLSLSGANVLTF
.	TRBJ2-7	TRBV28	.	TGTGCCAGCAGGCGTGGGGGCGGAGGCGGAACCTACGAGCAGTACTTC	CASRRGGGGGTYEQYF
.	TRBJ2-3	TRBV7-2	.	TGTGCCAGCAGCTTAGGTCCGGCAGATACGCAGTATTTT	CASSLGPADTQYF
few	TRBJ1-3	TRBV19	.	TGTGCCAGCAGAATGGGAAACACCATATATTTT	CASRMGNTIYF
few	TRBJ2-5	TRBV5-4	.	TGTGCCAGCAGCTTGACGGAGCAAGAGACCCAGTACTTC	CASSLTEQETQYF